Below, one T cell receptor (beta chain) is given with its context. Measured with immunoSEQ multiplex PCR; TCRdb has only the in-frame clones, and not every one. This table holds 150,000 to 160,000 clones, about 93% found once. These data come from a study of control samples from healthy donors and cancer patients. CDR1 and CDR2 (germline): LGHNA, YNFKEQ. V lost 0 bases and J lost 9, with 11 bases in between. The CDR3 is made up of 13 amino acids. The TCR originated in a man aged 45 to 65 in good health. The rearrangement uses TRBV4-2 and TRBJ1-1; D possibly corresponds to TRBD1 (6 bases). Sample: blood. CDR3 amino acids: CASSQDRQDKAFF. The CDR3 nucleotides are TGTGCCAGCAGCCAAGATAGACAGGATAAAGCTTTCTTT.